The T cell receptor beta chain described here comes from a study of blood T cell repertoires in COVID-19. Study as a whole: The analysed material was cDNA or gDNA that came from T cells, B-cell-depleted T cells, or PBMCs.

In the study's own analysis: Researchers report that nucleated cell counts were estimated from reference gene primer amplification. The repertoire was sequenced with immunoSEQ multiplex PCR; TCRdb's copy has only in-frame clones and lacks some. V, J and clone size were drawn from that table, and D and trimming were deduced from the DNA. The profile shows roughly 150,000 clones, approximately 90% of them singletons. The CDR3 covers 14 residues. Germline trimming cut 2 bases from V and 5 bases from J; bases unmatched to any gene: 3. Germline CDR1 reads GTSNPN; CDR2 reads SVGIG (reference sequence). The origin of this receptor is a human donor in a cohort sampled during active COVID-19. The sequencing sample was made of peripheral blood. The V call is TRBV30, the J call TRBJ1-5, with 10 nucleotides matching TRBD1. Written as DNA, the CDR3 is TGTGCCTGGAGTCACGGGACAGGGGATCAGCCCCAGCATTTT. Protein: CAWSHGTGDQPQHF.